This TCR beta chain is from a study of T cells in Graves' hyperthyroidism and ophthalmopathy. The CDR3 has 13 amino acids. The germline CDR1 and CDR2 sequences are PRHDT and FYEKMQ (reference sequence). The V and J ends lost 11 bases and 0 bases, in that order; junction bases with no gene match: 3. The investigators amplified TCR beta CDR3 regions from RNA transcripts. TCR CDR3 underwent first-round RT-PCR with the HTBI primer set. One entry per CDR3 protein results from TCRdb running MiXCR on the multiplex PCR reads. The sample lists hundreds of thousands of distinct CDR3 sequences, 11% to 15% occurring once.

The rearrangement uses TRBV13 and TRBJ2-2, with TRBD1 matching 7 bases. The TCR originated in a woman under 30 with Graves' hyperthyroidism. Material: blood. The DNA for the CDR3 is TGTGCCGGGACAGACGCGAACACCGGGGAGCTGTTTTTT. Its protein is CAGTDANTGELFF.